This is a list of T cell receptor beta chains from one sample in a study of blood T cell repertoires in COVID-19. The data were produced by immunoSEQ multiplex PCR, yet TCRdb's version contains in-frame clones alone and is incomplete. The sample lists about 190,000 clones, about 88% seen once, with approximately 1% in the top ten. Sequenced: peripheral blood. The receptors derive from a man younger than 40 with acute or convalescent COVID-19. The CDR3 runs from the conserved cysteine through the conserved F or W. The order of the fields is V gene, D gene, clone size, J gene, CDR3 DNA, CDR3 protein. A D gene is named only where the DNA matches it firmly. Expanded clones get a size class; other rows say once, few or many, or leave the size out.

TRBV6-5,.,few,TRBJ2-2,TGTGCCAGCACAATACTTGAGAACACCGGGGAGCTGTTTTTT,CASTILENTGELFF
TRBV4-1,TRBD2,.,TRBJ2-7,TGCGCCAGCAGCCAAGTAGGGGCGGGAGGACACTACGAGCAGTACTTC,CASSQVGAGGHYEQYF
TRBV28,TRBD2,.,TRBJ2-5,TGTGCCAGCGGGAGGGGTGAGACCCAGTACTTC,CASGRGETQYF
TRBV2,TRBD1,.,TRBJ1-2,TGTGCCAGCAATCAGGGGGCTCAGTATGGCTACACCTTC,CASNQGAQYGYTF
TRBV4-2,.,.,TRBJ1-2,TGTGCCAGCAGCCAATCACGGGAACAGGGAGTCACCTATGGCTACACCTTC,CASSQSREQGVTYGYTF
TRBV4-1,.,.,TRBJ1-3,TGCGCCAGCAGCCAAGGTCCAGTCTCTGGAAACACCATATATTTT,CASSQGPVSGNTIYF
TRBV18,.,once,TRBJ2-2,TGTGCCCCGAAGGTCCGACAGATTAACACCGGGGAGCTGTTTTTT,CAPKVRQINTGELFF
TRBV6-5,TRBD1,.,TRBJ1-1,TGTGCCAGCAGTTACGACAGGGGGGGCACTGAAGCTTTCTTT,CASSYDRGGTEAFF
TRBV28,TRBD1,.,TRBJ1-1,TGTGCCAGCAGAACCCGGGGCAGGGACAGGGGCACTGAAGCTTTCTTT,CASRTRGRDRGTEAFF
TRBV5-5,TRBD1,.,TRBJ2-5,TGTGCCAGCAGCTTGCATGGGACAGTGTTCTCTCGGGAGACCCAGTACTTC,CASSLHGTVFSRETQYF
TRBV11-2,.,.,TRBJ1-1,TGTGCCAGCAGCTTAGTAAACAGGGTTGGGACTGAAGCTTTCTTT,CASSLVNRVGTEAFF
TRBV5-1,.,.,TRBJ2-1,TGCGCCAGCAGCTTCGAACTGATAATGCATGAGCAGTTCTTC,CASSFELIMHEQFF
TRBV5-1,.,.,TRBJ2-4,TGCGCCAGCAGCTTGGAAGGGGTGTTGGGCAAAAACATTCAGTACTTC,CASSLEGVLGKNIQYF
TRBV30,TRBD1,.,TRBJ1-2,TGTGCCTGGAGTGCGGGGACAGGGATGTTCAGCTACACCTTC,CAWSAGTGMFSYTF
TRBV25-1,TRBD1,.,TRBJ2-6,TGTGCCAGCAGTGAAGGACAGGGAAGAGTGTCTGGGGCCAACGTCCTGACTTTC,CASSEGQGRVSGANVLTF
TRBV6-6,TRBD2,.,TRBJ2-2,TGTGCCAGCAGTCAGGGACTAGCGGGAGGGTTGAACACCGGGGAGCTGTTTTTT,CASSQGLAGGLNTGELFF
TRBV2,.,.,TRBJ1-5,TGTGCCAGCAGCCTCAGGGTCAGCAATCAGCCCCAGCATTTT,CASSLRVSNQPQHF
TRBV5-1,TRBD2,.,TRBJ2-3,TGCGCCAGCTCGGGGGGTGAGGCAGATACGCAGTATTTT,CASSGGEADTQYF
TRBV14,.,.,TRBJ2-7,TGTGCCAGCAGCCCTGGGCAGGGGTCCTACGAGCAGTACTTC,CASSPGQGSYEQYF
TRBV7-9,TRBD2,.,TRBJ2-1,TGTGCCAGCACCCCGGGGGGGGATAGCTCCTACAATGAGCAGTTCTTC,CASTPGGDSSYNEQFF
TRBV6-6,TRBD2,few,TRBJ2-1,TGTGCCAGCAGGCACGGGACTAGCGAAGCAGGGCAGTTCTTC,CASRHGTSEAGQFF
TRBV5-4,TRBD2,.,TRBJ2-1,TGTGCCAGCAGCCCTAAGGGCGGGAGCTCCTACAATGAGCAGTTCTTC,CASSPKGGSSYNEQFF
TRBV25-1,.,.,TRBJ1-2,TGTGCCAGCAGTGAATATATGACATCCGGTTCCAACTATGGCTACACCTTC,CASSEYMTSGSNYGYTF
TRBV12-3/TRBV12-4,TRBD1,.,TRBJ2-7,TGTGCCAGCAGAAAGACAGGGATAAACGAGCAGTACTTC,CASRKTGINEQYF
TRBV15,.,once,TRBJ1-3,TGTGCCACCAGCGACAGAGTCTCTGGAAACACCATATATTTT,CATSDRVSGNTIYF
TRBV7-9,.,once,TRBJ1-2,TGTGCCAGCAGATTGGACAGCTCTTCTATCTATGGCTACACCTTC,CASRLDSSSIYGYTF
TRBV30,.,.,TRBJ1-5,TGTGCCTGGAGTGAATTGGTAGCATCGCCCCAGCATTTT,CAWSELVASPQHF
TRBV28,TRBD1,.,TRBJ1-2,TGTGCCAGCAGTTTATGGGCCAGGGGGCGGTGGGGCTACACCTTC,CASSLWARGRWGYTF
TRBV5-1,TRBD2,.,TRBJ2-3,TGCGCCAGCAGCTTAACTAGCGGGAGATATCCAGATACGCAGTATTTT,CASSLTSGRYPDTQYF
TRBV28,.,.,TRBJ2-1,TGTGCCAGCAGTTTTGACAGTTGGAATGAGCAGTTCTTC,CASSFDSWNEQFF
TRBV7-2,.,.,TRBJ2-2,TGTGCCAGCAGCTCTCGGGAGACCGGGGAGCTGTTTTTT,CASSSRETGELFF
TRBV5-1,TRBD1,.,TRBJ1-5,TGCGCCAGCAGCTTAAGGACAGGGGATCAGCCCCAGCATTTT,CASSLRTGDQPQHF
TRBV7-9,TRBD1,.,TRBJ2-1,TGTGCCAGCAGCCGTAGGCGGGACAGGGGGTATGAGCAGTTCTTC,CASSRRRDRGYEQFF
TRBV6-5,.,.,TRBJ1-1,TGTGCCAGCAGGGTGCAGAAGAACACTGAAGCTTTCTTT,CASRVQKNTEAFF
TRBV10-3,.,.,TRBJ2-7,TGTGCCATCACAGACAGGACCTACGAGCAGTACTTC,CAITDRTYEQYF
TRBV27,TRBD2,few,TRBJ2-2,TGTGCCAGCAGTTTGATTCGGACTAGCGGGACCTTCGGGGAGCTGTTTTTT,CASSLIRTSGTFGELFF
TRBV10-3,.,.,TRBJ2-3,TGTGCCATCAATCGAGCGGGCCCCGATTCAGATACGCAGTATTTT,CAINRAGPDSDTQYF
TRBV5-1,TRBD2,.,TRBJ2-7,TGCGCCAGCAGCCCCCGGACTAGCGGACTTTACGAGCAGTACTTC,CASSPRTSGLYEQYF
TRBV28,TRBD1,.,TRBJ1-2,TGTGCCAGCGAAGACTCCGGGACAGGGGGCTGGGGCTACACCTTC,CASEDSGTGGWGYTF
TRBV10-2,.,.,TRBJ2-3,TGCGCCAGCAGTGATCCCCGGAGGGGAGATACGCAGTATTTT,CASSDPRRGDTQYF
TRBV7-6,.,.,TRBJ2-5,TGTGCCAGCAGCTTAGACACAGGGTTGGCCCAGTACTTC,CASSLDTGLAQYF
TRBV25-1,.,.,TRBJ2-6,TGTGCCAGCAGTGCCCCCGGGAGCTCTGGGGCCAACGTCCTGACTTTC,CASSAPGSSGANVLTF
TRBV5-1,TRBD1,.,TRBJ1-1,TGCGCCAGCAGCTCGATACAGGGGGCGCTGGGTAACACTGAAGCTTTCTTT,CASSSIQGALGNTEAFF
TRBV7-3,.,.,TRBJ2-2,TGTGCCAGCAGCTTAACACAGGGGAACACCGGGGAGCTGTTTTTT,CASSLTQGNTGELFF
TRBV13,.,.,TRBJ2-2,TGTGCCAGCAAGTCCAATAGTGGCGGGGAGCTGTTTTTT,CASKSNSGGELFF
TRBV3-1/TRBV3-2,.,.,TRBJ2-4,TGTGCCAGCAGCCAAGCCAGGATAGCCAAAAACATTCAGTACTTC,CASSQARIAKNIQYF
TRBV15,TRBD1,.,TRBJ2-7,TGTGCCACCAGCAGAACAAGACAGGGGGACGAGCAGTACTTC,CATSRTRQGDEQYF
TRBV18,.,.,TRBJ2-3,TGTGCCAGCTCTAGGGGTACAACAGATACGCAGTATTTT,CASSRGTTDTQYF
TRBV5-1,.,.,TRBJ1-2,TGCGCCAGCAGCCCCCGACAGACCCGATATGGCTACACCTTC,CASSPRQTRYGYTF